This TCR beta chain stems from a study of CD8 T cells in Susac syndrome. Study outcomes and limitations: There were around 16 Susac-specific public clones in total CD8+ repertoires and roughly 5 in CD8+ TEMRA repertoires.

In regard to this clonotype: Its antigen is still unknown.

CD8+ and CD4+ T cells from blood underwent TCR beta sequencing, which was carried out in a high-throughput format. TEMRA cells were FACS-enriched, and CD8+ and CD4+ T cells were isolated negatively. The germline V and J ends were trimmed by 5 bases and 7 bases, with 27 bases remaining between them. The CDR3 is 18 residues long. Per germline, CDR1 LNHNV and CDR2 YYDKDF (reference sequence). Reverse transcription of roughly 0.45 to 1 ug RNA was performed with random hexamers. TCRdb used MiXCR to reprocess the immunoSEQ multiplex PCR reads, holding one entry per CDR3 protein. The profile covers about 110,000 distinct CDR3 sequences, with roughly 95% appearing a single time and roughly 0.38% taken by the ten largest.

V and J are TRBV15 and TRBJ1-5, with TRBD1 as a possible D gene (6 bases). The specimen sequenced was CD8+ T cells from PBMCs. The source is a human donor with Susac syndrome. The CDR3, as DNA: TGTGCCACCAGCCCAGAGAGGGTGGGGGCAGCTCGTGGCCAGCCCCAGCATTTT. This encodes CATSPERVGAARGQPQHF.